This T cell receptor beta chain was found in a study of cytomegalovirus exposure and HLA in healthy donors. Comments on this clone: Its antigen remains unidentified.

Overall study results and limits: Links to common viral pathogens appeared, in a later analysis, for several of the most significant clusters.

The CDR3 totals 15 residues. The germline CDR1 and CDR2 sequences are MRHNA and SNTAGT. With V trimmed by 3 bases and J by 8 bases, 10 bases remained unmatched. 60 Vbeta and 13 Jbeta primers were used in PCR. This table comes from immunoSEQ multiplex PCR, and its TCRdb copy is limited to in-frame clones, with some not included. This sample has under 200,000 clones, with around two thirds found just once. Source material: PBMCs. The receptor comes from a man aged 45 to 65 in good health and CMV-seronegative. The gene calls are TRBV6-4 and TRBJ1-5, with 7 bases that match TRBD1. As DNA, the CDR3 is TGTGCCAGCAGTGAGGACAGGCTCGAAGGGGAGCCCCAGCATTTT. Amino acids: CASSEDRLEGEPQHF.